This T cell receptor beta chain was observed in a study of blood T cell repertoires in COVID-19. About the research overall: The samples span acute and convalescent COVID-19 from the United States, Italy and Spain.

The J segment lost 6 bases and the V segment lost 4 bases, leaving 7 bases of the junction unmatched. The CDR3 extends over 14 amino acids. In germline, CDR1 is LNHDA, CDR2 SQIVND (reference sequence). The assay was immunoSEQ multiplex PCR, and TCRdb's table has in-frame clones only and misses some. The data hold under 60,000 clones, with approximately 82% observed a single time. V usage is TRBV19 and J usage is TRBJ2-7; 9 bases fit TRBD1. The clonotype comes from a man aged 55 to 70 with acute or convalescent COVID-19. The sequencing sample was made of peripheral blood. Here the CDR3 DNA reads TGTGCCAGTAGTAAACAGGGGGCTAAAGGCGAGCAGTACTTC. It encodes CASSKQGAKGEQYF.